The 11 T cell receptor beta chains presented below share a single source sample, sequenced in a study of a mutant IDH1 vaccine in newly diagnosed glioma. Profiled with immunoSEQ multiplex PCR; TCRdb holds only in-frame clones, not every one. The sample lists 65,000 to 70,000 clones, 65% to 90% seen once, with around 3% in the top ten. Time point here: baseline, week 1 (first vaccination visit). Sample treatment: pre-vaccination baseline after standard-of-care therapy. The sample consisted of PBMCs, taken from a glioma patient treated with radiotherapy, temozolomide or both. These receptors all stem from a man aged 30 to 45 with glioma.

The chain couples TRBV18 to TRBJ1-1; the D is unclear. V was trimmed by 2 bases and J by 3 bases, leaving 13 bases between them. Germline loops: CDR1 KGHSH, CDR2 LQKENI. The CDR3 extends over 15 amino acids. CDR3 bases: TGTGCCAGCTCACCAGATGTCTTGCGGGACACTGAAGCTTTCTTT. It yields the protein CASSPDVLRDTEAFF.

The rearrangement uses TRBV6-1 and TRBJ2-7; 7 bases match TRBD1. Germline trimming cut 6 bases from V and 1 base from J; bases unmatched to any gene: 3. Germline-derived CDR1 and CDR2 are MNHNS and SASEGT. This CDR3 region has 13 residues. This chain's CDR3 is CASREQGSYEQYF. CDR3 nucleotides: TGTGCCAGCAGAGAACAGGGGTCCTACGAGCAGTACTTC.

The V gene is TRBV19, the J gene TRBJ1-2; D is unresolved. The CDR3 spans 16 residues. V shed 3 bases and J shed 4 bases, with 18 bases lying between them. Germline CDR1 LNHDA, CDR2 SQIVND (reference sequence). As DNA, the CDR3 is TGTGCCAGTAGTATTTCAGGCAGAAATTGGGGCTATGGCTACACCTTC. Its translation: CASSISGRNWGYGYTF.

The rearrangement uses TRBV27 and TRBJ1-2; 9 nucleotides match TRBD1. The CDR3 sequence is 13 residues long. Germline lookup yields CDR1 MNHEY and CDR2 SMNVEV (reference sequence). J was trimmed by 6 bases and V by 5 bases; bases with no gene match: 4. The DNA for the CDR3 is TGTGCCAGCAGTCGGGACAGGGCTGATGGCTACACCTTC. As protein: CASSRDRADGYTF.

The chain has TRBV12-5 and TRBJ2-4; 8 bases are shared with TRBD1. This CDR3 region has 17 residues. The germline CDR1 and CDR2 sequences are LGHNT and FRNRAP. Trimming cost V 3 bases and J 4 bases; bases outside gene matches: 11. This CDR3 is CASGFYGQGHGKNIQYF. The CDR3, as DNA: TGTGCTAGTGGTTTCTATGGACAGGGCCACGGGAAAAACATTCAGTACTTC.

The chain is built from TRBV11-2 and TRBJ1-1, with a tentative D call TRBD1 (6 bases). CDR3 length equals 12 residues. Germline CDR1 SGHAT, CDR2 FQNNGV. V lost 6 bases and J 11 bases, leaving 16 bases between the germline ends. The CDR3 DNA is TGTGCCAGCAGACGTCTTGGGGGGCTGGCTTTCTTT. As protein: CASRRLGGLAFF.

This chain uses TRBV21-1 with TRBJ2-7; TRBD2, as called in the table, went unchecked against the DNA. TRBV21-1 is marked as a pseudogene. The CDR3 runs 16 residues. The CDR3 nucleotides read TGTGCCAGCAGCAAAGCGTTTCGGGGGGGCACCTACGAGCAGTACTTC. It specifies CASSKAFRGGTYEQYF.

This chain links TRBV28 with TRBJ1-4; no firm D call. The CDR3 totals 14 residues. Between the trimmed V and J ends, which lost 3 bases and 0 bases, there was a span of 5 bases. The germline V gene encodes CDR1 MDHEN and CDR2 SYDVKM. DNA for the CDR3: TGTGCCAGCAGTTTTGCTGCAACTAATGAAAAACTGTTTTTT. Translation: CASSFAATNEKLFF.

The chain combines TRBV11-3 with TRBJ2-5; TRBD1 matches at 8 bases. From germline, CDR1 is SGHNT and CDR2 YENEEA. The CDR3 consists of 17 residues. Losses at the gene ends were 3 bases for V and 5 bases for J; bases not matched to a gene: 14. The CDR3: CASSFGTGVGAGETQYF. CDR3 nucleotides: TGTGCCAGCAGCTTTGGGACAGGAGTCGGTGCGGGCGAGACCCAGTACTTC.

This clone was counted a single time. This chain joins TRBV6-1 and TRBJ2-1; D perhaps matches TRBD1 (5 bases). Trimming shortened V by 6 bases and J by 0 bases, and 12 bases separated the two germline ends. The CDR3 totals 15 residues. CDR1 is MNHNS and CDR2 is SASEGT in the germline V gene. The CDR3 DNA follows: TGTGCCAGCAGATCAACAGGAGACTCCTACAATGAGCAGTTCTTC. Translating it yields CASRSTGDSYNEQFF.

The CDR3 sequence: CASSSPTGTAAATNEKLFF. The CDR3 bases are TGTGCCAGCAGCTCCCCGACAGGGACCGCCGCTGCAACTAATGAAAAACTGTTTTTT. This rearrangement joins TRBV11-2 to TRBJ1-4; 7 bases match TRBD1. The CDR3 runs 19 residues. V was pared by 4 bases and J by 0 bases, with 14 bases of the junction left unmatched. Germline V CDR1 and CDR2: SGHAT, FQNNGV.